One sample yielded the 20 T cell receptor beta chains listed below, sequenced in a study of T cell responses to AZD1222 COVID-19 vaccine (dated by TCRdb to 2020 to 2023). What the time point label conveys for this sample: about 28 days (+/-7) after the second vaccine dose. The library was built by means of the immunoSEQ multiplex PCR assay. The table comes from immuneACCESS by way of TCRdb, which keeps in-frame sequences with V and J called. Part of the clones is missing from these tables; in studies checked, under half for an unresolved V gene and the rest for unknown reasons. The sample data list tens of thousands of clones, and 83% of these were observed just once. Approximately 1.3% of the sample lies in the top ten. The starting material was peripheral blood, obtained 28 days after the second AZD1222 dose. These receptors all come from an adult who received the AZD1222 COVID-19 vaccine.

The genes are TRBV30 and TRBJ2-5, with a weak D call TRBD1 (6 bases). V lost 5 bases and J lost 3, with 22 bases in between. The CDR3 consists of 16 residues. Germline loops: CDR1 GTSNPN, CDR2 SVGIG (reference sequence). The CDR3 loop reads CAWARQRTGKEETQYF. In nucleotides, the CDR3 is TGTGCCTGGGCCCGTCAACGCACAGGGAAAGAAGAGACCCAGTACTTC. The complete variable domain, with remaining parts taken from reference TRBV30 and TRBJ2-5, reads SQTIHQWPATLVQPVGSPLSLECTVEGTSNPNLYWYRQAAGRGLQLLFYSVGIGQISSEVPQNLSASRPQDRQFILSSKKLLLSDSGFYLCAWARQRTGKEETQYFGPGTRLLVL.

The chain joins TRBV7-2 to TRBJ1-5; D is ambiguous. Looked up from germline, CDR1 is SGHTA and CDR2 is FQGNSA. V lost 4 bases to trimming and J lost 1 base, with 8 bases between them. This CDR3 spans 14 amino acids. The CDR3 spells CASSSQGSNQPQHF. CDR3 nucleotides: TGTGCCAGCAGCTCCCAAGGGAGCAATCAGCCCCAGCATTTT.

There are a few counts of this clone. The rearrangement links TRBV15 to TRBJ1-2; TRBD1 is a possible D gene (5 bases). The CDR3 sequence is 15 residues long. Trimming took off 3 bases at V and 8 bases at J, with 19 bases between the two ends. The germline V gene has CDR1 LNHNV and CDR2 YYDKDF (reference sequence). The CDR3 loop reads CATSRGTVQGYGYTF. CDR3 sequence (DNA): TGTGCCACCAGCAGGGGAACCGTTCAGGGATACGGCTACACCTTC.

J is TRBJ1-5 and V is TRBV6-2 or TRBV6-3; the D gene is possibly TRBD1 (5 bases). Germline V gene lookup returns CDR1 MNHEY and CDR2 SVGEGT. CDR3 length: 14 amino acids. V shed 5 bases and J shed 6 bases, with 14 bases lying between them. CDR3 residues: CASSPSNGGQPQHF. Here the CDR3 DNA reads TGTGCCAGCAGTCCGTCCAACGGGGGTCAGCCCCAGCATTTT.

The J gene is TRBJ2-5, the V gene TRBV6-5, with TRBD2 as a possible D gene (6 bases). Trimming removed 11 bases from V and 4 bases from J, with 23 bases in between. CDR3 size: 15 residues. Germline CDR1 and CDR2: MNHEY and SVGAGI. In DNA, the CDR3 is TGTGCCGGAATAAGTCTGGGGACTTTGGGAGAGACCCAGTACTTC. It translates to CAGISLGTLGETQYF.

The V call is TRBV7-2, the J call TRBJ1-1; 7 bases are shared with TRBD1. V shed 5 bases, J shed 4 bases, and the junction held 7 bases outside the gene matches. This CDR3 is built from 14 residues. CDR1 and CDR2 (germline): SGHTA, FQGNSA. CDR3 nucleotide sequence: TGTGCCAGCAGCGAAGACAGGGTTGGCACTGAAGCTTTCTTT. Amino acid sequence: CASSEDRVGTEAFF.

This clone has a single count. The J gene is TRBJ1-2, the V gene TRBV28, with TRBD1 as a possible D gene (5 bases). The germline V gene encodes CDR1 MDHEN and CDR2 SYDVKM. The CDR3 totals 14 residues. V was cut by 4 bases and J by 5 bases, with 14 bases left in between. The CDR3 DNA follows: TGTGCCAGCAGTTCTGTGACAGTCCGTTATGGCTACACCTTC. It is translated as CASSSVTVRYGYTF.

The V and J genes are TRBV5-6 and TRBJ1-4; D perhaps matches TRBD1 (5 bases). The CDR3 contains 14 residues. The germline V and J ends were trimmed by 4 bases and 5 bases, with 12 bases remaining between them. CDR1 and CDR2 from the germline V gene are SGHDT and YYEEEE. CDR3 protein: CASSPRTRNEKLFF. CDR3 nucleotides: TGTGCCAGCAGCCCCCGGACAAGAAATGAAAAACTGTTTTTT.

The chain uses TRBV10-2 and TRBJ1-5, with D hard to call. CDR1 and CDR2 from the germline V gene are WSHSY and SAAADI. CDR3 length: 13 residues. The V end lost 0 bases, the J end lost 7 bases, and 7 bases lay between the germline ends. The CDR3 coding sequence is TGCGCCAGCAGTGAGTCCTACGCCCAGCCCCAGCATTTT. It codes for CASSESYAQPQHF.

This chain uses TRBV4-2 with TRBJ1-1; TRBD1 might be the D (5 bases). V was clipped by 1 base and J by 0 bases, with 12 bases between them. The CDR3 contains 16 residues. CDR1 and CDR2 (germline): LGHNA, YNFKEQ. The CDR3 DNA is TGTGCCAGCAGCCAAGCGGGGGGGAGGATGAACACTGAAGCTTTCTTT. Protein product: CASSQAGGRMNTEAFF.

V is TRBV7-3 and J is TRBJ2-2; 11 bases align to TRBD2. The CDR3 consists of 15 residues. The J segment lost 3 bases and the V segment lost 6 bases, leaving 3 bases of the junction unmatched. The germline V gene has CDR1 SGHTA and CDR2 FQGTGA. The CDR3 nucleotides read TGTGCCAGCAGTCTTAGCGGGAGGGACACCGGGGAGCTGTTTTTT. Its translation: CASSLSGRDTGELFF. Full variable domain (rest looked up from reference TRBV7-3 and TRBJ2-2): GAGVSQTPSNKVTEKGKYVELRCDPISGHTALYWYRQSLGQGPEFLIYFQGTGAADDSGLPNDRFFAVRPEGSVSTLKIQRTERGDSAVYLCASSLSGRDTGELFFGEGSRLTVL.

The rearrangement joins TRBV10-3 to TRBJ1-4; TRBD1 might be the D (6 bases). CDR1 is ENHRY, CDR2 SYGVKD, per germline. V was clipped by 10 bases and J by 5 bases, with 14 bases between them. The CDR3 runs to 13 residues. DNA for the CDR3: TGTGCCACCCAACACAGGGAGAATGAAAAACTGTTTTTT. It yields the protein CATQHRENEKLFF.

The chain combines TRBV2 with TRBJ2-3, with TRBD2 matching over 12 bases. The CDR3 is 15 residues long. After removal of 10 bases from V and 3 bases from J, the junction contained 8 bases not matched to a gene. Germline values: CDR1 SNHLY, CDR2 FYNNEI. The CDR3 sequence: CAIMTSGSWTDTQYF. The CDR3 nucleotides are TGTGCCATCATGACTAGCGGGAGTTGGACAGATACGCAGTATTTT.

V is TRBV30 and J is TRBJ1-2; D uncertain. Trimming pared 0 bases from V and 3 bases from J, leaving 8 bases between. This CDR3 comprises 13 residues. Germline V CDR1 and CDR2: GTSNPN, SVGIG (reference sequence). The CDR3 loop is CAWSVEADYGYTF. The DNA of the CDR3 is TGTGCCTGGAGTGTTGAGGCAGACTATGGCTACACCTTC.

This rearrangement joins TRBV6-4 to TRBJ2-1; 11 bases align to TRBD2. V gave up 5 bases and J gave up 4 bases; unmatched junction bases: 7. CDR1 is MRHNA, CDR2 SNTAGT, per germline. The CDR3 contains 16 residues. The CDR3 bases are TGTGCCAGCAGTCTCGGGACTAGCGGAGGGTACAATGAGCAGTTCTTC. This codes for CASSLGTSGGYNEQFF.

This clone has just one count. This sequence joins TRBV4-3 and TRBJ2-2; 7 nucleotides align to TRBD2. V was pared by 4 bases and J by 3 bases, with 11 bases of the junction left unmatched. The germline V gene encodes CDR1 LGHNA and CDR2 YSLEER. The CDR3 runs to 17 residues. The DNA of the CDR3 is TGCGCCAGCAGCCCGGGGGGAGGCGGGAGCGACACCGGGGAGCTGTTTTTT. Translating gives CASSPGGGGSDTGELFF.

The chain's CDR3 is CAWSARLQGDYGYTF. In DNA, the CDR3 is TGTGCCTGGAGCGCCCGACTACAGGGGGACTATGGCTACACCTTC. The chain uses TRBV30 and TRBJ1-2; TRBD1 matches 8 bases. The junction had 9 bases not matched to a gene; V was cut back by 3 bases and J by 3 bases. The CDR3 has 15 residues. The germline gives CDR1 GTSNPN, CDR2 SVGIG (reference sequence). The full variable domain, in which reference TRBV30 and TRBJ1-2 provide the parts outside the CDR3, is SQTIHQWPATLVQPVGSPLSLECTVEGTSNPNLYWYRQAAGRGLQLLFYSVGIGQISSEVPQNLSASRPQDRQFILSSKKLLLSDSGFYLCAWSARLQGDYGYTFGSGTRLTVV.

The CDR3 bases are TGTGCCAGCAGTTACGACGCCCAAGGACAGGGGCCGCTCTACGAGCAGTACTTC. Translated, it gives CASSYDAQGQGPLYEQYF. The J gene is TRBJ2-7, the V gene TRBV6-2 or TRBV6-3; 9 bases agree with TRBD1. The CDR3 extends over 18 amino acids. Germline trimming cut 2 bases from V and 3 bases from J; bases unmatched to any gene: 14. Germline V lookup: CDR1 MNHEY, CDR2 SVGEGT.

The CDR3 coding sequence is TGTGCCAGCAGCATCGACAGATGGAGGCATGAGCAGTTCTTC. Translation: CASSIDRWRHEQFF. The rearrangement uses TRBV7-2 and TRBJ2-1; D possibly uses TRBD1 or TRBD2 (5 bases each). The length of the CDR3 is 14 residues. V shed 5 bases and J shed 8 bases, with 16 bases lying between them. Germline V gene data show CDR1 as SGHTA and CDR2 as FQGNSA. Drawing the rest from reference TRBV7-2 and TRBJ2-1, the complete variable domain is GAGVSQSPSNKVTEKGKDVELRCDPISGHTALYWYRQSLGQGLEFLIYFQGNSAPDKSGLPSDRFSAERTGGSVSTLTIQRTQQEDSAVYLCASSIDRWRHEQFFGPGTRLTVL.

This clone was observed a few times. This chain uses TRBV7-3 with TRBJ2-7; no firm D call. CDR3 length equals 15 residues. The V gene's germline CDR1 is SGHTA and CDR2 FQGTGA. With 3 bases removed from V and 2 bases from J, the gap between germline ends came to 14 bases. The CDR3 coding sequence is TGTGCCAGCAGCTTGGGGTTCCTTAGACCCTACGAGCAGTACTTC. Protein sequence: CASSLGFLRPYEQYF.